This T cell receptor beta chain derives from a study of T cell responses to AZD1222 COVID-19 vaccine (dated by TCRdb to about 2021). For context, the study as a whole: AZD1222 recipients given second doses at about 4 weeks or at about 12 weeks were pooled, since spike-specific TCR depth and breadth were not found to differ between the two schedules. A total of approximately 240 trial participants underwent TCR sequencing, of whom about 210 had received two doses of AZD1222 and 26 had received two doses of the MenACWY control vaccine. Trial participants were enrolled into age subgroups of 18-55, 56-69 and 70-plus years, which contained about 150, 28 and 57 TCR-sequenced participants, respectively.

The time point label, as the study defines it: baseline before first vaccination. The vaccinee samples were drawn from two UK trials, COV001 and COV002, one of which was a single-blind randomized controlled phase 2/3 trial testing AZD1222 (ChAdOx1 nCoV-19) in healthy adults. Trial participant PBMC samples were collected at day 0 and day 28 after the second dose for TCRbeta chain sequencing. CDR1 and CDR2, per the germline V gene, are SNHLY and FYNNEI. Trimming takes 0 bases from V and 3 bases from J, and the germline ends sit 3 bases apart. The CDR3 has 12 amino acids, counting the end cysteine and phenylalanine. Only the CDR3 DNA is retained, 36 bases long and in frame from the first base. This clone was counted a single time. Which antigen it targets is not known. Base-call qualities are not available, and no considerably larger clone is one nucleotide away. This sample also contains other DNA sequences that code for the same CDR3.

The CDR3 regions of human TCRbeta chains were analyzed by immunosequencing. Under the source paper's analysis protocol: TCRs in the repertoires were matched against a reference library of SARS-CoV-2-specific TCRs that had been generated with the MIRA antigen-specificity platform. Breadth was defined as the fraction of unique TCRs that were SARS-CoV-2-associated. Depth was defined as the fraction of total T cells that were SARS-CoV-2-associated. Using the MIRA data, each spike-specific TCR was assigned both to the spike region to which the TCR was reactive and to a CD4 or CD8 class. Log10-transformed breadth and depth values were compared by one-way ANOVA with Sidak's multiple comparisons tests. TCRdb carries this immuneACCESS record with in-frame sequences only. Its versions omit some clonotypes, under half of them owing to an unresolved V gene in the studies checked, with the rest unexplained. V and J calls and clone size are as listed in that table; D and trimming were resolved from the DNA. The sample table shows 120,000 or so clones, and just over 85% are seen once. The ten top clones hold 6.5% to 9.5% of the sample.

Points the paper makes about the study in general: Conclusions about previously exposed vaccinees are limited because only a handful of AZD1222 recipients were SARS-CoV-2 seropositive at baseline. Because no day 14 peak-response samples were available, the repertoires could be characterized only after the peak T cell response. The 56-69-year group was small, and its depth increase did not reach significance, likely because of low power. After two AZD1222 doses, spike-specific TCR breadth and depth were significantly higher than at day 0 and than in MenACWY recipients. The vaccine-associated CD4 TCRs covered the entire spike protein, and the dominant responses fell in regions 160-218 and 743-854. Reportedly, almost half of the unique spike-specific TCRs recognized epitopes lying outside the regions that are mutated in the B.1.351 and B.1.1.7 variants. Most participants were white British and females outnumbered males, and the authors suggested that clonal diversity may have been underestimated.

The rearrangement combines TRBV2 with TRBJ2-7, with an unclear D gene assignment. The material sequenced was peripheral blood, taken on day 0 of AZD1222 vaccination. This clonotype was sampled from an adult in good health. The bases read TGTGCCAGCAGTGAAGCCGGCTACGAGCAGTACTTC. The resulting protein is CASSEAGYEQYF.